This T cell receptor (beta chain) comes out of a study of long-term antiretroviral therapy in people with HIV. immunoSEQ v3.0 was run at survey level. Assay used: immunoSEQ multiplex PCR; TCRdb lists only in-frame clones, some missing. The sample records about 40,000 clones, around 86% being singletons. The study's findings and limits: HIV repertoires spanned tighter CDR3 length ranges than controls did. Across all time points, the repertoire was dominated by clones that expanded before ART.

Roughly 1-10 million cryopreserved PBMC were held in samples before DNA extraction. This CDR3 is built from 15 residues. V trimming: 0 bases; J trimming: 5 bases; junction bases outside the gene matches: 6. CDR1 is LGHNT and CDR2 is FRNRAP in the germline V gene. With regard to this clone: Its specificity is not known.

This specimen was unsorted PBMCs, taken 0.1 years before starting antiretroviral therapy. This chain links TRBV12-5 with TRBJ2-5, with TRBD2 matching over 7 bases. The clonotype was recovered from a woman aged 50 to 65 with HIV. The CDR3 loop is CASGLVLSGWETQYF. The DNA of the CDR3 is TGTGCTAGTGGTTTGGTACTTAGCGGGTGGGAGACCCAGTACTTC.